This T cell receptor (beta chain) was obtained from a study of T cells in Graves' hyperthyroidism and ophthalmopathy. The CDR3 runs to 13 residues. V was pared by 3 bases and J by 4 bases, with 8 bases between. Germline V lookup: CDR1 SGHTA, CDR2 FQGTGA. Authors of the study amplified TCR beta CDR3 regions from RNA transcripts. TCR CDR3 regions were first amplified by RT-PCR with HTBI primers. TCRdb fed the multiplex PCR reads into MiXCR, producing one record per CDR3 protein. This sample has around 290,000 distinct CDR3 sequences; 10% to 15% occur once, and the top ten carry roughly 7.5%. This clonotype appeared many times.

The sequenced material came from blood. The sequence came from a woman aged 25 to 39 with Graves' hyperthyroidism that later progressed to Graves' ophthalmopathy. The genes are TRBV7-3 and TRBJ2-3; possible D gene TRBD1, 5 bases. CDR3 residues: CASSLLGPDTQYF. Written as DNA, the CDR3 is TGTGCCAGCAGCTTGCTGGGGCCAGATACGCAGTATTTT.